The TCR beta chain described here comes from a study of blood T cells in healthy people across ages. Combining a sample-barcoded 5' primer with a J-beta primer mix, a second PCR ran for about 7 to 11 cycles. TCRdb ran MiXCR on the 5' RACE reads and lists one entry per CDR3 protein. The data contain more than 650,000 distinct CDR3 sequences, 20% to 25% of them singletons. Staff drew ten milliliters of peripheral blood from each donor. No fewer than 5 micrograms of total RNA were isolated from every sample. V lost 3 bases and J 3 bases, leaving 14 bases between the germline ends. Per germline, CDR1 SQVTM and CDR2 ANQGSEA. The CDR3 length is 14 residues.

The rearrangement links TRBV29-1 to TRBJ1-1; a weak D match, TRBD1 (6 bases). Sequencing was carried out using blood. The receptor's source is a man between 65 and 85 years old in good health. This chain's CDR3 is CSVDRGKVDTEAFF. As DNA, the CDR3 is TGCAGCGTTGATAGGGGGAAGGTGGACACTGAAGCTTTCTTT.